This T cell receptor (beta chain) was documented in a study of T cell repertoires in cytomegalovirus infection. MiXCR, applied by TCRdb to the reads, yields one record per CDR3 protein. Of about 600,000 distinct CDR3 sequences listed, 20% to 25% were seen once; the top ten hold 6.5% to 10%. This CDR3 has 14 residues. V was trimmed by 1 base and J by 8 bases, leaving 14 bases between them. The V gene's germline CDR1 is DFQATT and CDR2 SNEGSKA (reference sequence). Sequencing was performed on CD8+ T cells from PBMCs. The rearrangement links TRBV20-1 to TRBJ1-4, with D possibly being TRBD1 (6 bases). This receptor was identified in a human donor in good health (CMV status not recorded). Some clones in this sample may be carry-over from other donors' samples. The CDR3: CSARGPWGAEKLFF. The DNA for the CDR3 is TGCAGTGCTAGAGGCCCGTGGGGGGCAGAAAAACTGTTTTTT.